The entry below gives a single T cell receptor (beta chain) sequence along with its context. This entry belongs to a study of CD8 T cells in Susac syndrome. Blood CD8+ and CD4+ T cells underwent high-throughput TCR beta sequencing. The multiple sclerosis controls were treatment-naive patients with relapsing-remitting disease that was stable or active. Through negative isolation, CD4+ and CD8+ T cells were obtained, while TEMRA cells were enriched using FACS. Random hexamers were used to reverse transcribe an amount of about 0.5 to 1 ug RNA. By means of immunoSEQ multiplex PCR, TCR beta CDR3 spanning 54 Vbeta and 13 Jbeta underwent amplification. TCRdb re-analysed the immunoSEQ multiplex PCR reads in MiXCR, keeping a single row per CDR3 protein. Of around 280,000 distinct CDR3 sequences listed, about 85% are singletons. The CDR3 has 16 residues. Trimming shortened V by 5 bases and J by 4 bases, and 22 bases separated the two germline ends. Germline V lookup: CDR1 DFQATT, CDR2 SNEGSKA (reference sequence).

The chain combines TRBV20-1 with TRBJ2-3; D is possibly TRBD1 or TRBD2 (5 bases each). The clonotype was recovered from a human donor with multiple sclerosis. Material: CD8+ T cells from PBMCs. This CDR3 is CSAARNRDPAADTQYF. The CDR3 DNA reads TGCAGTGCTGCTCGAAACCGGGACCCCGCCGCAGATACGCAGTATTTT.